This is a list of T cell receptor beta chains from one sample in a study of cytomegalovirus exposure and HLA in healthy donors. TCRdb's copy holds only in-frame clones and misses some; the assay was immunoSEQ multiplex PCR. The table includes about 43,000 clones, over 55% detected once. Sequencing input: PBMCs. These receptors were taken from a man aged 55 to 70 in good health and CMV-seropositive. The CDR3 runs from the conserved cysteine through the conserved F or W. Each record gives: clone size, V gene, J gene, D gene, CDR3 protein, CDR3 DNA. D genes are given only for firm matches. Only part of the rows carry a size: once, few, many, or a class if the clone is expanded.

once	TRBV7-2	TRBJ2-7	.	CASSLTLLSYEQYF	TGTGCCAGCAGCTTAACTTTGCTATCCTACGAGCAGTACTTC
few	TRBV11-2	TRBJ1-1	.	CASSLVTAGTEAFF	TGTGCCAGCAGCTTAGTGACAGCGGGCACTGAAGCTTTCTTT
.	TRBV4-3	TRBJ1-5	TRBD1	CASSQEHGTDSNQPQHF	TGCGCCAGCAGCCAAGAACACGGGACAGATAGTAATCAGCCCCAGCATTTT
.	TRBV27	TRBJ1-1	.	CASSFLPTPPGTEAFF	TGTGCCAGCAGTTTTTTACCGACCCCACCGGGGACTGAAGCTTTCTTT
.	TRBV7-9	TRBJ1-1	TRBD1	CASTLLGTGGWRAEAFF	TGTGCCAGCACCCTCTTGGGGACAGGGGGCTGGAGGGCTGAAGCTTTCTTT
.	TRBV27	TRBJ2-3	.	CASSQTGRRTDTQYF	TGTGCCAGCAGCCAGACAGGGAGGCGGACAGATACGCAGTATTTT
.	TRBV5-1	TRBJ1-2	.	CASSPLPTGILYGYTF	TGCGCCAGCAGCCCCCTTCCGACAGGTATCCTCTATGGCTACACCTTC
.	TRBV11-2	TRBJ2-2	TRBD2	CASSSGLPAGELFF	TGTGCCAGCAGCTCGGGACTACCCGCCGGGGAGCTGTTTTTT
.	TRBV7-9	TRBJ2-7	.	CASSLVGSSYEQYF	TGTGCCAGCAGCTTAGTGGGCAGTTCCTACGAGCAGTACTTC
.	TRBV9	TRBJ2-4	.	CASSVGGNIQYF	TGTGCCAGCAGCGTAGGAGGAAACATTCAGTACTTC
.	TRBV5-1	TRBJ2-3	.	CASSLELAGTIGTDTQYF	TGCGCCAGCAGCTTGGAACTAGCTGGGACGATAGGCACAGATACGCAGTATTTT
.	TRBV6-5	TRBJ1-2	.	CASSYSRERGGYTF	TGTGCCAGCAGTTACTCGAGGGAGCGGGGAGGCTACACCTTC
.	TRBV5-1	TRBJ2-2	TRBD2	CASRTSGSPRTGELFF	TGCGCCAGCAGGACTAGCGGGAGCCCGCGAACCGGGGAGCTGTTTTTT
.	TRBV5-1	TRBJ2-5	TRBD1	CASSSLTGDEKTQYF	TGCGCCAGCAGCTCCCTGACAGGGGACGAGAAGACCCAGTACTTC
.	TRBV28	TRBJ1-1	.	CASSPLGGAGPEAFF	TGTGCCAGCAGTCCCCTTGGGGGGGCCGGACCTGAAGCTTTCTTT
.	TRBV29-1	TRBJ2-6	TRBD2	CSVYDSGSWAGANVLTF	TGCAGCGTCTATGATAGCGGGAGCTGGGCTGGGGCCAACGTCCTGACTTTC
.	TRBV18	TRBJ2-5	TRBD1	CASSAGTGKVETQYF	TGTGCCAGCTCCGCCGGGACAGGGAAAGTAGAGACCCAGTACTTC
.	TRBV7-6	TRBJ2-5	TRBD1	CASSFRDSYQETQYF	TGTGCCAGCAGCTTTCGGGACAGCTACCAAGAGACCCAGTACTTC
.	TRBV15	TRBJ2-7	TRBD1	CATSLDRGYEQYF	TGTGCCACCAGTCTCGACAGGGGTTACGAGCAGTACTTC
.	TRBV6-1	TRBJ1-6	TRBD1	CASSGDSRNSPLHF	TGTGCCAGCAGTGGGGACAGTCGAAATTCACCCCTCCACTTT
.	TRBV14	TRBJ1-1	.	CASSHAASSEAFF	TGTGCCAGCAGCCACGCGGCGAGCTCTGAAGCTTTCTTT
.	TRBV6-5	TRBJ2-7	TRBD2	CASSYPLPGLHYEQYF	TGTGCCAGCAGTTACCCACTTCCGGGACTACACTACGAGCAGTACTTC
.	TRBV7-2	TRBJ2-5	.	CASSPTLRYQETQYF	TGTGCCAGCAGTCCCACTTTGAGGTACCAAGAGACCCAGTACTTC
few	TRBV6-5	TRBJ2-7	.	CASSDPTLSYEQYF	TGTGCCAGCAGTGACCCGACACTTTCCTACGAGCAGTACTTC
.	TRBV4-3	TRBJ2-5	TRBD1	CASSLSFNRGETQYF	TGCGCCAGCAGCCTATCGTTCAACAGGGGGGAGACCCAGTACTTC
.	TRBV27	TRBJ2-1	TRBD2	CASSLWLAGQYNEQFF	TGTGCCAGCAGTTTGTGGCTAGCGGGACAATACAATGAGCAGTTCTTC
.	TRBV30	TRBJ2-7	TRBD1	CAWSPGGGYEQYF	TGTGCCTGGAGTCCAGGGGGCGGTTACGAGCAGTACTTC
.	TRBV2	TRBJ2-1	.	CASSESFSEQFF	TGTGCCAGCAGTGAGTCATTCAGTGAGCAGTTCTTC
.	TRBV29-1	TRBJ1-4	TRBD1	CSTGTGSDNEKLFF	TGCAGCACCGGGACAGGCTCTGATAATGAAAAACTGTTTTTT
.	TRBV28	TRBJ2-7	TRBD1	CASSIMTGNEQYF	TGTGCCAGCAGTATCATGACAGGGAACGAGCAGTACTTC
.	TRBV7-3	TRBJ2-1	TRBD2	CASSLSIPPGLAGTNEQFF	TGTGCCAGCAGCTTAAGTATACCTCCGGGACTAGCGGGAACCAATGAGCAGTTCTTC
few	TRBV6-1	TRBJ2-3	TRBD1	CASSERTGGANTQYF	TGTGCCAGCAGTGAGCGGACAGGGGGCGCAAATACGCAGTATTTT
.	TRBV28	TRBJ2-7	TRBD1	CASSLQGPPSYEQYF	TGTGCCAGCAGTCTACAGGGGCCGCCCTCCTACGAGCAGTACTTC
.	TRBV11-1	TRBJ1-4	.	CASSLDRLRGQQNEKLFF	TGTGCCAGCAGCTTAGACCGGTTGAGAGGACAGCAAAATGAAAAACTGTTTTTT
.	TRBV30	TRBJ2-7	TRBD2	CAWANSGRDTYEQYF	TGTGCCTGGGCAAATAGCGGGAGGGATACCTACGAGCAGTACTTC
.	TRBV28	TRBJ1-3	.	CASLRGSGNTIYF	TGTGCCAGCCTCAGGGGCTCTGGAAACACCATATATTTT
.	TRBV7-2	TRBJ2-7	.	CASNGGINYYEQYF	TGTGCCAGCAATGGGGGGATAAATTACTACGAGCAGTACTTC
.	TRBV5-6	TRBJ2-7	.	CASSLQGHPYEQYF	TGTGCCAGCAGCCTCCAGGGGCATCCCTACGAGCAGTACTTC
.	TRBV13	TRBJ2-1	TRBD2	CASSPLAGGSYNEQFF	TGTGCCAGCAGCCCTCTAGCGGGAGGCTCCTACAATGAGCAGTTCTTC